This T cell receptor beta chain was identified during a study of neurological immune-mediated disorders. Study-level points and caveats: HTLV-1-associated myelopathy had the most TCR clonal expansion, and multiple sclerosis had the least, less than healthy controls.

This clonotype occurred many times. What it binds is unknown. Unsorted libraries were derived from 2 million PBMCs stored at -80 C. The germline gives CDR1 SGHRS, CDR2 YFSETQ. This CDR3 comprises 14 residues. V was clipped by 4 bases and J by 5 bases; unmatched bases: 6. The cDNA was generated by 5'RACE with 10-nucleotide random UMIs. Every sequencing run returned over 160 million TCR-beta sequences, which were derived from 15-18 subjects. TCRdb redid the calling of the 5' RACE reads with MiXCR, one entry per CDR3 protein. The repertoire holds roughly 50,000 distinct CDR3 sequences, with about 12% as singletons.

The specimen sequenced was PBMCs. The rearrangement uses TRBV5-1 and TRBJ1-1, with 9 bases lining up with TRBD1. The sequence derives from an older woman with HTLV-1-associated myelopathy (HAM/TSP). CDR3 in DNA: TGCGCCAGCAGCGTGGGACAGGGAAGGACTGAAGCTTTCTTT. This gives the protein CASSVGQGRTEAFF.